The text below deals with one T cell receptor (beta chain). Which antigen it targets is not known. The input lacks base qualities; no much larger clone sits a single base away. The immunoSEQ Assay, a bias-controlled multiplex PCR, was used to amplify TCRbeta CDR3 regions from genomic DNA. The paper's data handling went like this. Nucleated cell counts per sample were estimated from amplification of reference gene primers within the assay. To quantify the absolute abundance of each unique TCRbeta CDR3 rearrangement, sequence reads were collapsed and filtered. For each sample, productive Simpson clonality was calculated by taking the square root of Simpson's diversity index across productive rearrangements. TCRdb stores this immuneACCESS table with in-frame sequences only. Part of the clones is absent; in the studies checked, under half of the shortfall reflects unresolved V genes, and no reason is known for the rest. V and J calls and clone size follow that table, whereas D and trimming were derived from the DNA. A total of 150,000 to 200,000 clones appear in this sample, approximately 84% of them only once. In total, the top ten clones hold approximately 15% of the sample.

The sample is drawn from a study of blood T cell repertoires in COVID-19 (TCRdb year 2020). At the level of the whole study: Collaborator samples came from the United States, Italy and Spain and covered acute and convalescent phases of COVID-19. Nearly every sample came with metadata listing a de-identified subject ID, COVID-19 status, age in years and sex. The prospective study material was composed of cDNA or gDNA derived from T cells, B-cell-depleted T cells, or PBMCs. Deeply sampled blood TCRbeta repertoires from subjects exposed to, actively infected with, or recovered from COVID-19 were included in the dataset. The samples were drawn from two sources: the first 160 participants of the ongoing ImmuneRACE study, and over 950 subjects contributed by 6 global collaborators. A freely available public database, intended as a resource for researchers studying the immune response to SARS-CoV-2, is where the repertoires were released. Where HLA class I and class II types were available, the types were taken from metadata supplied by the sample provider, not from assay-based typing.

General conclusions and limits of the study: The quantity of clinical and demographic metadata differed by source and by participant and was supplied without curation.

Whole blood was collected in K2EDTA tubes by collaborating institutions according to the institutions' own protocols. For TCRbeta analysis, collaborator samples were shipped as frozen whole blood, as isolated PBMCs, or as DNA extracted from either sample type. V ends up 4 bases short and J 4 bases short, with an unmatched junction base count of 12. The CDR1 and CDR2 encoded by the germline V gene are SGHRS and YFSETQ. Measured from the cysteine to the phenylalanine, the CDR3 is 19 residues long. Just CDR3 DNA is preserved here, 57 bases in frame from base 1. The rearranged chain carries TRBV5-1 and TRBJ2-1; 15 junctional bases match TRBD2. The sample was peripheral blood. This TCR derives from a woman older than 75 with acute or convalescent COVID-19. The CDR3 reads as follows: CASSPGLAGGNTGYNEQFF. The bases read TGCGCCAGCAGCCCTGGACTAGCGGGAGGGAATACGGGGTACAATGAGCAGTTCTTC.